Presented here are 2 T cell receptor beta chains from one specimen sequenced in a study of blood T cell repertoires in COVID-19. Assay: immunoSEQ multiplex PCR; the TCRdb copy retains only in-frame clones and omits some. The sample records tens of thousands of clones, approximately 83% being singletons. The material sequenced was peripheral blood. The receptor set was obtained from a woman aged 80 or over with acute or convalescent COVID-19.

The rearrangement links TRBV4-3 to TRBJ2-1; 9 positions match TRBD1. The CDR3 consists of 16 residues. Germline lookup yields CDR1 LGHNA and CDR2 YSLEER. Trimming cost V 1 base and J 7 bases; bases outside gene matches: 8. CDR3 residues: CASSQAGTGFMNEQFF. CDR3 nucleotide sequence: TGCGCCAGCAGCCAAGCTGGGACAGGGTTTATGAATGAGCAGTTCTTC.

This clone was observed a handful of times. V usage is TRBV18 and J usage is TRBJ2-7; D perhaps matches TRBD1 (6 bases). This CDR3 spans 14 amino acids. V lost 2 bases, J lost 2 bases, and 10 bases lay in between. The germline V gene has CDR1 KGHSH and CDR2 LQKENI. The CDR3 coding sequence is TGTGCCAGCTCACCAAAGAGGGGGACCTACGAGCAGTACTTC. Its protein product is CASSPKRGTYEQYF. Supplemented by reference TRBV18 and TRBJ2-7, the full variable domain reads NAGVMQNPRHLVRRRGQEARLRCSPMKGHSHVYWYRQLPEEGLKFMVYLQKENIIDESGMPKERFSAEFPKEGPSILRIQQVVRGDSAAYFCASSPKRGTYEQYFGPGTRLTVT.